This T cell receptor beta chain was identified during a study of blood T cell repertoires in COVID-19 (dated by TCRdb to about 2020). In the study overall: Collaborator samples came from the United States, Italy and Spain and covered acute and convalescent phases of COVID-19. A freely available public database, intended as a resource for researchers studying the immune response to SARS-CoV-2, is where the repertoires were released. Where available, HLA class I and class II types were obtained from metadata supplied by the sample provider rather than from assay-based typing. Sample metadata almost always included a de-identified subject ID, COVID-19 status, age in years and sex. The samples were drawn from two sources: the first 160 participants of the ongoing ImmuneRACE study, and 1,254 subjects contributed by 6 global collaborators. The material from the prospective study consisted of cDNA or gDNA derived from T cells, B-cell-depleted T cells, or PBMCs. The dataset comprised deeply sampled blood TCRbeta repertoires from subjects exposed to, actively infected with, or recovered from COVID-19.

In Seattle, one collaborating source enrolled patients while the infection was active and tracked those patients longitudinally over the course of disease. Each collaborating institution followed its own protocols to collect whole blood in K2EDTA tubes. For TCRbeta analysis, collaborators shipped samples in one of three forms: frozen whole blood, isolated PBMCs, or DNA extracted from either of those sample types. This clone has only one observation. Its antigen is still unknown. Per-base quality was not reported, and no clone a single base away is much larger than it. The germline V gene provides CDR1 MGHRA and CDR2 YSYEKL. The junction carries 18 bases between V and J, which are trimmed by 0 bases and 2 bases respectively. From the cysteine through the phenylalanine, the CDR3 covers 18 amino acids. Solely the CDR3 DNA is kept, with 54 bases framed from the first base. Study-wide findings and limitations: The amount of clinical and demographic metadata varied by source and participant and was provided uncurated.

TCRbeta CDR3 regions were amplified from genomic DNA by means of the immunoSEQ Assay, a bias-controlled multiplex PCR. The source study handled its data this way. The number of nucleated cells in each sample was estimated from the amplification of reference gene primers within the assay. To quantify the absolute abundance of each unique TCRbeta CDR3 rearrangement, sequence reads were collapsed and filtered. For each sample, productive Simpson clonality was calculated as the square root of Simpson's diversity index over productive rearrangements. What TCRdb holds here is the immuneACCESS table cut down to in-frame rearrangements. Part of the clones is not present; checked against another copy, under half of the missing clones reflect an unresolved V gene, and the others are unexplained. That table is the source of V, J and clone size, and D and trimming were worked out from the DNA. The sample contains approximately 170,000 clones, about 85% of them found a single time. The ten largest clones represent around 6.9% of the sample.

The TCR sequence derives from an elderly man with COVID-19, enrolled during active disease. Material: peripheral blood. Recombination connected TRBV4-1 to TRBJ2-3, and possibly TRBD2, on 6 matching bases. The CDR3 region has the sequence CASSQDGAWGLSTDTQYF. Here is the DNA: TGCGCCAGCAGCCAAGATGGGGCGTGGGGACTTTCCACAGATACGCAGTATTTT.